This note documents a single TCR beta chain sequence. Its antigen is currently unknown. Each CDR3 protein is one row after TCRdb ran MiXCR on the 5' RACE reads. The sample lists 700,000 or so distinct CDR3 sequences, 8.6% seen once, with 0.8% to 1% in the top ten. This record comes from a study of identical twins. The CDR3 extends over 13 amino acids. Germline CDR1 reads MNHEY; CDR2 reads SMNVEV (reference sequence). V lost 5 bases, J lost 4 bases, and 11 bases lay in between. Overall study findings and caveats: The more abundant beta clonotypes in cord blood had fewer insertions, and memory repertoires did not show this. In monozygotic twins, models underestimated the sharing of out-of-frame TCR alpha.

Another study also made use of these data, one on yellow fever vaccine responses in identical twins.

Sequencing was done on a sample of PBMCs. The chain couples TRBV27 to TRBJ1-2; the D gene is possibly TRBD1 (5 bases). The sequence was obtained from a woman between 18 and 30 years old in good health. The CDR3 DNA follows: TGTGCCAGCAGTGTCAACGGGGCCTATGGCTACACCTTC. Its translation: CASSVNGAYGYTF.